This is a list of T cell receptor beta chains from one sample in a study of cytomegalovirus exposure and HLA in healthy donors. Method: immunoSEQ multiplex PCR; TCRdb's copy keeps in-frame clones and lacks some. The repertoire holds approximately 120,000 clones, approximately 78% seen once, with about a tenth in the top ten. The sequencing sample was made of PBMCs. The receptors derive from a man aged 25 to 40 in good health and CMV-seropositive. Each CDR3 is given with its conserved first and last residue. A D gene is named only where the DNA matches it firmly. Not every row has a clone size; where given, it reads once, few, many or a size class.

V	D	size	J	length	CDR3	DNA
TRBV9	TRBD2	.	TRBJ2-1	12	CASSVEAGGQFF	TGTGCCAGCAGCGTAGAGGCGGGGGGGCAGTTCTTC
TRBV12-5	TRBD1	.	TRBJ2-3	15	CASGSGTGRTDTQYF	TGTGCTAGTGGTAGCGGGACAGGGAGGACAGATACGCAGTATTTT
TRBV27	.	.	TRBJ2-1	14	CASRSATSYNEQFF	TGTGCCAGCAGGAGCGCAACTAGCTACAATGAGCAGTTCTTC
TRBV9	TRBD2	.	TRBJ2-3	15	CASSVLAGNTDTQYF	TGTGCCAGCAGCGTTCTAGCGGGCAACACAGATACGCAGTATTTT
TRBV28	.	.	TRBJ2-7	15	CASRARVGVSYEQYF	TGTGCCAGCAGGGCCCGGGTAGGGGTTTCCTACGAGCAGTACTTC
TRBV7-9	TRBD1	.	TRBJ1-2	15	CASRPRDRDTYGYTF	TGTGCCAGCAGGCCCCGGGACAGGGACACCTATGGCTACACCTTC
TRBV9	TRBD1	.	TRBJ1-3	13	CASTGQGGNTIYF	TGTGCCAGCACGGGACAGGGTGGAAACACCATATATTTT
TRBV4-3	.	.	TRBJ1-3	16	CASSQGRDYSGNTIYF	TGCGCCAGCAGCCAAGGGAGGGATTACTCTGGAAACACCATATATTTT
TRBV2	TRBD1	.	TRBJ1-5	14	CASSRGQGHQPQHF	TGTGCCAGCAGTCGAGGACAGGGCCATCAGCCCCAGCATTTT
TRBV18	TRBD1	.	TRBJ2-2	14	CASSLDRDTGELFF	TGTGCCAGCTCACTTGACAGGGACACCGGGGAGCTGTTTTTT
TRBV19	TRBD1	.	TRBJ2-6	15	CASSTTGAGANVLTF	TGTGCCAGTAGTACCACAGGGGCTGGGGCCAACGTCCTGACTTTC
TRBV7-2	.	.	TRBJ2-1	14	CASSQSHRRGEQFF	TGTGCCAGCAGCCAAAGTCATCGGCGCGGTGAGCAGTTCTTC
TRBV2	TRBD1	.	TRBJ1-5	14	CASSEGTGYQPQHF	TGTGCCAGCAGTGAGGGGACAGGATATCAGCCCCAGCATTTT
TRBV5-8	.	once	TRBJ2-5	17	CASSLPGEVTGLETQYF	TGTGCCAGCAGCCTGCCCGGGGAGGTCACCGGTCTGGAGACCCAGTACTTC
TRBV7-9	.	few	TRBJ1-1	15	CASSLGLGGDTEAFF	TGTGCCAGCAGCTTAGGTTTAGGGGGGGACACTGAAGCTTTCTTT
TRBV19	.	.	TRBJ1-2	15	CASSIERTGRNGYTF	TGTGCCAGTAGTATAGAAAGAACAGGGCGGAATGGCTACACCTTC
TRBV7-2	TRBD2	.	TRBJ2-7	14	CASSFTSGSYEQYF	TGTGCCAGCAGCTTCACTAGCGGCTCCTACGAGCAGTACTTC
TRBV11-2	.	few	TRBJ1-1	14	CASSLGQQNTEAFF	TGTGCCAGCAGCTTAGGACAACAAAACACTGAAGCTTTCTTT
TRBV5-4	TRBD1	.	TRBJ2-7	16	CASSPGQGAVIHEQYF	TGTGCCAGCAGCCCGGGACAGGGGGCGGTAATCCACGAGCAGTACTTC
TRBV11-3	.	.	TRBJ2-1	14	CASSPWRARDEQFF	TGTGCCAGCAGCCCTTGGAGGGCCAGAGATGAGCAGTTCTTC